This entry is about one TCR beta chain. The data originate from a study of blood T cell repertoires in COVID-19. In the study overall: PBMCs, B-cell-depleted T cells, or T cells were the source of the cDNA or gDNA that made up the material.

The CDR3 runs to 15 residues. The V and J ends lost 5 bases and 7 bases, in that order; junction bases with no gene match: 13. From germline, CDR1 is LNHNV and CDR2 YYDKDF (reference sequence). Sequencing used immunoSEQ multiplex PCR; TCRdb keeps in-frame clones, though not all of them. Among about 300,000 clones listed, approximately 83% were seen once. This sequence joins TRBV15 and TRBJ1-2; 7 bases are shared with TRBD1. This clonotype was obtained from a human donor in a cohort sampled during active COVID-19. The sequencing sample was made of peripheral blood. The CDR3 reads CATSPEGQSLSGYTF. The CDR3 coding sequence is TGTGCCACCAGCCCGGAGGGACAGTCCTTGTCTGGCTACACCTTC.